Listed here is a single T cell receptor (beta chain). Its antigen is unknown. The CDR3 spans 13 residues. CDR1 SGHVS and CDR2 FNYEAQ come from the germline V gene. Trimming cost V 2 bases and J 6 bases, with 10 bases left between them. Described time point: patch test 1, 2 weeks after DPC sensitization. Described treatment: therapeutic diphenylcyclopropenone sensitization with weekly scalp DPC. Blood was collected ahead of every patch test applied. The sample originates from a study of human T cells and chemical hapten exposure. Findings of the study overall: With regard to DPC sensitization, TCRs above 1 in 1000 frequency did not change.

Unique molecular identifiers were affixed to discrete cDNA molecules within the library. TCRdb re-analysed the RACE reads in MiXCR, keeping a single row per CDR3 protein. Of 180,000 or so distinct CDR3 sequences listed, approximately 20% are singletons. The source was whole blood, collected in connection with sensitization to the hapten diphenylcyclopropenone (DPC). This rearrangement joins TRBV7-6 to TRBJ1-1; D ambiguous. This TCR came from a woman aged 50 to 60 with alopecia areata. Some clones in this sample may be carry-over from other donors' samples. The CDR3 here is CASSLPEESEAFF. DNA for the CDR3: TGTGCCAGCAGCTTACCAGAGGAGTCTGAAGCTTTCTTT.